Below, 10 T cell receptor beta chains from the same sample are listed, as sequenced in a study of T cells in localized non-small cell lung cancer. Some clones are missing from TCRdb's copy, which holds only in-frame ones; the method was immunoSEQ multiplex PCR. The sample has 48,000 or so clones; around 77% are singletons. The sequenced sample was peripheral blood, obtained before any cancer treatment. All receptors come from a man between 40 and 70 years old with stage I squamous cell lung carcinoma.

The chain carries TRBV6-6 and TRBJ1-1; D may be TRBD1 (5 bases). V was clipped by 0 bases and J by 7 bases, with 12 bases between them. The CDR3 runs to 14 residues. In germline, CDR1 is MNHNY, CDR2 SVGAGI (reference sequence). CDR3 sequence (DNA): TGTGCCAGCAGTTACTCGCAGGGATACAATGAAGCTTTCTTT. It encodes CASSYSQGYNEAFF.

This clone appeared a few times. Mismatch with germline at one junction end may stem from a read error. CDR3 in amino acids: CASSGEGDTEAFF. The CDR3 region has the DNA TGTGCCAGCAGCGGGGAAGGAGACACCGAAGCTTTCTTT. This sequence joins TRBV2 and TRBJ1-1; D is unresolved. This CDR3 region has 13 residues. Per germline, CDR1 SNHLY and CDR2 FYNNEI. The full variable domain, its missing parts supplied by reference TRBV2 and TRBJ1-1, is EPEVTQTPSHQVTQMGQEVILRCVPISNHLYFYWYRQILGQKVEFLVSFYNNEISEKSEIFDDQFSVERPDGSNFTLKIRSTKLEDSAMYFCASSGEGDTEAFFGQGTRLTVV.

V gene TRBV4-1 combines with J gene TRBJ2-7, with D maybe TRBD1 (5 bases). The germline gives CDR1 MGHRA, CDR2 YSYEKL. Trimming stripped 0 bases from V and 5 bases from J, with 17 bases between. The CDR3 covers 16 residues. CDR3 loop: CASSQDLVVGENEQYF. Written as DNA, the CDR3 is TGCGCCAGCAGCCAAGATTTGGTGGTAGGGGAAAACGAGCAGTACTTC.

The rearrangement joins TRBV21-1 to TRBJ1-1. TRBV21-1 is an annotated pseudogene. The CDR3 consists of 12 residues. The CDR3 DNA reads as TGTGCCAGCTGCCGAAAGGACACTGAAGCTTTCTTT. This sequence encodes CASCRKDTEAFF.

The rearrangement uses TRBV6-1 and TRBJ2-5; D may be TRBD1 or TRBD2 (5 bases each). The germline gives CDR1 MNHNS, CDR2 SASEGT. This CDR3 has 14 residues. Trimming took 5 bases from V and 2 from J, leaving 12 bases between them. DNA for the CDR3: TGTGCCAGCAGTCCTCGGGACCCACAAGAGACCCAGTACTTC. Translating it yields CASSPRDPQETQYF.

The rearrangement links TRBV15 to TRBJ1-1; D possibly corresponds to TRBD1 (6 bases). This CDR3 spans 15 amino acids. Germline CDR1 reads LNHNV; CDR2 reads YYDKDF (reference sequence). V lost 1 base and J 1 base, leaving 10 bases between the germline ends. CDR3 sequence (DNA): TGTGCCACCAGCAGAGGTCAGGGGCCGAACACTGAAGCTTTCTTT. It translates to CATSRGQGPNTEAFF.

This clone occurred once. V gene TRBV7-6 combines with J gene TRBJ2-6; the D is unclear. Per the germline V gene, CDR1 is SGHVS and CDR2 is FNYEAQ. Trimming left V 4 bases short and J 0 bases short, with 13 bases between. The CDR3 is 17 residues long. The CDR3 bases are TGTGCCAGCAGCTCCGGTCCCGCCTTCTCTGGGGCCAACGTCCTGACTTTC. Protein sequence: CASSSGPAFSGANVLTF.

This clone occurred once. CDR3 nucleotides: TGCGCCAGCAGCTTGGGGGACAGGAGGGGCTACGAGCAGTACTTC. Translation gives CASSLGDRRGYEQYF. The rearrangement joins TRBV5-1 to TRBJ2-7; 8 nucleotides match TRBD1. With 0 bases clipped from V and 3 bases from J, the junction kept 5 bases outside the gene matches. The CDR3 extends over 15 amino acids. Per germline, CDR1 SGHRS and CDR2 YFSETQ.

The rearrangement uses TRBV7-9 and TRBJ1-5; D gene ambiguous. The germline CDR1 and CDR2 sequences are SEHNR and FQNEAQ (reference sequence). CDR3 size: 16 residues. V shed 3 bases and J shed 4 bases, with 16 bases lying between them. The CDR3 loop reads CASSFFGVGGNQPQHF. The CDR3 DNA is TGTGCCAGCAGCTTCTTCGGGGTGGGTGGGAATCAGCCCCAGCATTTT.

The chain recombines TRBV29-1 with TRBJ2-5; TRBD1 aligns across 7 bases. This CDR3 has 15 amino acids. Germline values: CDR1 SQVTM, CDR2 ANQGSEA. Trimming removed 0 bases from V and 0 bases from J; junction bases left unmatched: 4. The CDR3: CSVEERTGDQETQYF. The CDR3 coding sequence is TGCAGCGTTGAAGAAAGAACAGGGGACCAAGAGACCCAGTACTTC. Drawing the rest from reference TRBV29-1 and TRBJ2-5, the complete variable domain is SAVISQKPSRDICQRGTSLTIQCQVDSQVTMMFWYRQQPGQSLTLIATANQGSEATYESGFVIDKFPISRPNLTFSTLTVSNMSPEDSSIYLCSVEERTGDQETQYFGPGTRLLVL.